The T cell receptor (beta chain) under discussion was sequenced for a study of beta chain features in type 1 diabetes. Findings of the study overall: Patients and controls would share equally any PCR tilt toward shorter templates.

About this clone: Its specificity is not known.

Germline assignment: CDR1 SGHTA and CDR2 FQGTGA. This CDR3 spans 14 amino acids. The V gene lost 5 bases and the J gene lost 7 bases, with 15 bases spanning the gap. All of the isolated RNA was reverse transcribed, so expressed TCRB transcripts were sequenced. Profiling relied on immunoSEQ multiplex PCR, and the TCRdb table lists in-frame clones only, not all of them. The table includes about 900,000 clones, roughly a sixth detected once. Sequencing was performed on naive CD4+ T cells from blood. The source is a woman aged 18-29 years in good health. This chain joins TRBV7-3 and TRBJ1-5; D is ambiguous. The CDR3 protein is CASSETPRGQPQHF. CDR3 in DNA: TGTGCCAGCAGCGAAACCCCCCGTGGGCAGCCCCAGCATTTT.